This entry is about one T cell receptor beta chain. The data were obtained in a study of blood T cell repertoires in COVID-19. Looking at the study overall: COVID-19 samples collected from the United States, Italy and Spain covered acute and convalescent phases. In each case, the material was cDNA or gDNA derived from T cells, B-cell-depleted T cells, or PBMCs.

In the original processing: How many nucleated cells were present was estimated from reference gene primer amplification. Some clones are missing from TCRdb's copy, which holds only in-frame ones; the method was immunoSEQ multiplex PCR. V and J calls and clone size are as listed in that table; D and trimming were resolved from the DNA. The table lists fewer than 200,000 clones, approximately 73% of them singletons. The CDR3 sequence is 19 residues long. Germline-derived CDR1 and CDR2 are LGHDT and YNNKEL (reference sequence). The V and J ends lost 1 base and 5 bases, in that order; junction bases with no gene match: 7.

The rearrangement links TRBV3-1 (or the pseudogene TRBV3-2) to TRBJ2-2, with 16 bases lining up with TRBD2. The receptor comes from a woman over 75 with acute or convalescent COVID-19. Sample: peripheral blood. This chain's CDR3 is CASSQVLGTSGGATGELFF. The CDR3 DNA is TGTGCCAGCAGCCAAGTTCTCGGGACTAGCGGGGGGGCTACCGGGGAGCTGTTTTTT.